A selection of T cell receptor beta chains follows, all from one sample in a study of T-cell reconstitution after alpha-beta-depleted transplantation in children. Each CDR3 protein gets one entry after TCRdb re-called the PCR reads with MiXCR. The sample lists 550,000 to 800,000 distinct CDR3 sequences, about an eighth occurring once. The sequenced sample was PBMCs, obtained before TCRalphabeta/CD19-depleted stem cell transplant. These receptors all come from a girl aged 2-9 years with congenital amegakaryocytic thrombocytopenia, due to receive a stem cell transplant. CDR3s leave out the opening cysteine and the closing phenylalanine or tryptophan. Fields, in order: J gene, V gene, clone size, CDR3 protein. Clone size is stated in some rows and not others, as once, few, many or a class when expanded.

>TRBJ2-5|TRBV2|few
ASSDMLKETQY
>TRBJ2-1|TRBV5-1|few
ASSWSLQTSGRKAYNEQF
>TRBJ1-2|TRBV29-1|many
SVVPPERYGYT
>TRBJ2-1|TRBV7-3|many
ASSLIGGDFRVSSYNEQF
>TRBJ2-2|TRBV4-1|few
ASSHSRSRGIYTGELF
>TRBJ1-1|TRBV19|few
ASGDGNTEAF
>TRBJ2-3|TRBV20-1|many
SARGVASGSSTQY
>TRBJ2-4|TRBV29-1|many
SVGLAGDNIQY
>TRBJ2-1|TRBV29-1|many
SVGGRLAVDNEQF
>TRBJ2-1|TRBV29-1|.
SGVADTYNEQF
>TRBJ2-1|TRBV7-9|.
ASSSAGTKFYNEQF
>TRBJ2-7|TRBV10-3|few
AISEDGYEQY